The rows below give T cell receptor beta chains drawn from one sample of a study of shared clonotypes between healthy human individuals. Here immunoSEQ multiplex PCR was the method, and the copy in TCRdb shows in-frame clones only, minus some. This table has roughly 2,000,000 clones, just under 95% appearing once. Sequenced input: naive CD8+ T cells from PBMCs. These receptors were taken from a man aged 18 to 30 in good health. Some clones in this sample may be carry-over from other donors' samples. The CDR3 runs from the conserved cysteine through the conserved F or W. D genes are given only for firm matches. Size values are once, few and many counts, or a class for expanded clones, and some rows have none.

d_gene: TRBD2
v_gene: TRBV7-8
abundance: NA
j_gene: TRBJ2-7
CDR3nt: TGTGCCAGCAGCTCCCGACTAGCGGAGCACTACGAGCAGTACTTC
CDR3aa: CASSSRLAEHYEQYF

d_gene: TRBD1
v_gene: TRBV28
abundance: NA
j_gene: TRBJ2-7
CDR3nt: TGTGCCAGCAGTTCCACGGGACAGGGGAACGAGCAGTACTTC
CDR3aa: CASSSTGQGNEQYF

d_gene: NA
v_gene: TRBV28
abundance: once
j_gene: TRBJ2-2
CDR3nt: TGTGCCAGCAGCCCACACCAGAACACCGGGGAGCTGTTTTTT
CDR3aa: CASSPHQNTGELFF

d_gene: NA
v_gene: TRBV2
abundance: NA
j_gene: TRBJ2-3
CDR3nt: TGTGCCAGCGATCCCCAGGGATCTACAGATACGCAGTATTTT
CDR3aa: CASDPQGSTDTQYF

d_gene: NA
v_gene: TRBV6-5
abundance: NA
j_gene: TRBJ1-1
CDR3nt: TGTGCCAGCAGTTACTCCCAGTTTGGCATGAACACTGAAGCTTTCTTT
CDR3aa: CASSYSQFGMNTEAFF

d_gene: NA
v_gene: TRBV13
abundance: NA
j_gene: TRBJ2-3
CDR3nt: TGTGCCAGCAGCTTAGGCGGAATCAGCACAGATACGCAGTATTTT
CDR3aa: CASSLGGISTDTQYF

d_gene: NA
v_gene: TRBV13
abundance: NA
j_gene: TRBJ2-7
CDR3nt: TGTGCCAGCAGCCCCTGGTCGTCGGGAGAGCAGTACTTC
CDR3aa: CASSPWSSGEQYF

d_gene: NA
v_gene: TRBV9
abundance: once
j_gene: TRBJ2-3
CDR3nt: TGTGCCAGCAGCGTAGGGTTCTCCGATACGCAGTATTTT
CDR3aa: CASSVGFSDTQYF

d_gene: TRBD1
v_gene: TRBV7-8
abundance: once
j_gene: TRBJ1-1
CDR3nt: TGTGCCAGCAGCTCGGGACAGGCCACGGGGAACACTGAAGCTTTCTTT
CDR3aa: CASSSGQATGNTEAFF

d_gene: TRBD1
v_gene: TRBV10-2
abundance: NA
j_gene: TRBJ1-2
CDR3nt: TGCGCCAGCAGTGAGTTCTGGACAGGGGTCATGGACGACTATGGCTACACCTTC
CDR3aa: CASSEFWTGVMDDYGYTF

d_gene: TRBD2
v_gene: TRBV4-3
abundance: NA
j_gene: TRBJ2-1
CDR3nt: TGCGCCAGCAGCCAAGGACTAGCGGGAGCTGGGAATGAGCAGTTCTTC
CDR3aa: CASSQGLAGAGNEQFF

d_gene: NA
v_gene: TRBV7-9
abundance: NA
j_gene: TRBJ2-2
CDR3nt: TGTGCCAGCAGCCCTTTTCCCGGGGAGCTGTTTTTT
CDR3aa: CASSPFPGELFF

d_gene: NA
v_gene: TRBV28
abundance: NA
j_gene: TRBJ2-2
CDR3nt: TGTGCCAGCAGTTTAGATCGGACCGGGGAGCTGTTTTTT
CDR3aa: CASSLDRTGELFF

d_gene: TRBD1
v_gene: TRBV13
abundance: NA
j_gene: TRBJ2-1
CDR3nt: TGTGCCAGCAGCGTCCAGGGGGTTAGTCCTGAGCAGTTCTTC
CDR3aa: CASSVQGVSPEQFF

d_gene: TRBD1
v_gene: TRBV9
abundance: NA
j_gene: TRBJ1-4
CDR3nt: TGTGCCAGCAGCCCCCGGGACAGGGTAGTCGAAAAACTGTTTTTT
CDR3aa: CASSPRDRVVEKLFF

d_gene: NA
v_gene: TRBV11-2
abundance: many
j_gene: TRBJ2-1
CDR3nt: TGTGCCAGCAGATCGTCAGCTAATGAGCAGTTCTTC
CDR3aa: CASRSSANEQFF

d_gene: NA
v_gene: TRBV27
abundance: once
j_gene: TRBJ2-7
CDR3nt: TGTGCCAGCAGTTTATCAGGAGGCTACGAGCAGTACTTC
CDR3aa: CASSLSGGYEQYF

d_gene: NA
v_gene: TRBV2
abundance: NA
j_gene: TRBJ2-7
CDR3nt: TGTGCCAGCACTGGGCTGCTCCCCTACGAGCAGTACTTC
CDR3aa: CASTGLLPYEQYF

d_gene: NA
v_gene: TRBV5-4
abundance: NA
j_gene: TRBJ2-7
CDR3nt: TGTGCCAGCAGCCCAGGGGGGTACGAGCAGTACTTC
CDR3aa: CASSPGGYEQYF